The present TCR beta chain was sequenced within a study of cytomegalovirus exposure and HLA in healthy donors. In germline, CDR1 is SGHAT, CDR2 FQNNGV. The CDR3 runs 14 residues. V lost 5 bases to trimming and J lost 9 bases; unmatched junction nucleotides: 8. PCR was performed using 60 Vbeta and 13 Jbeta primers. This table comes from immunoSEQ multiplex PCR, and its TCRdb copy is limited to in-frame clones, with some not included. The profile shows about 99,000 clones, 79% of them singletons. This TCR was sampled from a male donor in good health and CMV-seropositive. The rearrangement links TRBV11-2 to TRBJ2-1; TRBD1 agrees at 9 bases. Sequenced: PBMCs. The CDR3 region is CASSTGTGRVEQFF. CDR3 bases: TGTGCCAGCAGCACCGGGACAGGGCGGGTTGAGCAGTTCTTC.